This TCR beta chain was sequenced in a study of early T cells in non-severe SARS-CoV-2 infection. Whole-study context: With bulk RNA from unsorted whole blood as input, sequencing yielded unpaired chains.

There are many counts of this clonotype. Its target is not known. The CDR3 is made up of 15 amino acids. Germline V gene data show CDR1 as GTSNPN and CDR2 as SVGIG (reference sequence). Trimming shortened V by 2 bases and J by 7 bases, and 15 bases separated the two germline ends. The protocol attached unique molecular identifiers to individual cDNA molecules. MiXCR was run by TCRdb on the 5' RACE reads, yielding one entry per CDR3 protein. The table lists tens of thousands of distinct CDR3 sequences, approximately 5.9% of them singletons. Study-level points and caveats: A preference for anti-spike CD8 responses marked VDJdb matching, which missed private and CD4 specificities.

The clonotype comes from an adult who was a healthcare worker with PCR-confirmed SARS-CoV-2 infection or an uninfected control (not recorded which). Sequenced sample: whole blood. The chain couples TRBV30 to TRBJ1-6; D is uncertain. CDR3 sequence: CAWSITGKKNSPLHF. CDR3 in DNA: TGTGCCTGGAGTATAACCGGGAAGAAAAATTCACCCCTCCACTTT.